The rows below give T cell receptor beta chains drawn from one sample of a study of a mutant IDH1 vaccine in newly diagnosed glioma. Sequencing was performed with immunoSEQ multiplex PCR; in TCRdb, only in-frame clones are kept and a portion is missing. In the table there are roughly 15,000 clones, 85% to 90% of which are singletons. The sample here was PBMCs, taken from a glioma patient treated with radiotherapy, temozolomide or both. The receptors derive from a woman between 35 and 50 years old with glioma. Some clones in this sample may be carry-over from other donors' samples. CDR3s include the opening cysteine and the closing phenylalanine or tryptophan. The D gene is left open where the match is weak. Clone sizes are given selectively: once, few, many, or a class where the clone is expanded.

>TRBD2|TRBV9|17|NA|TRBJ2-1
TGTGCCAGCAGCCCGAGGGAGGGGTTTGGATACAATGATGAGCAGTTCTTC
CASSPREGFGYNDEQFF
>NA|TRBV10-3|14|NA|TRBJ1-5
TGTGCCATCAGTGAACAGGGTGGGGGAAGGCCCCAGCATTTT
CAISEQGGGRPQHF
>NA|TRBV6-1|14|NA|TRBJ1-2
TGTGCCAGCAGTGAGGGGACGGGACTCTATGGCTACACCTTC
CASSEGTGLYGYTF
>NA|TRBV4-1|15|NA|TRBJ1-2
TGCGCCAGCAGCCAACCCCGGCGAGGCCCGCAAGGCTACACCTTC
CASSQPRRGPQGYTF
>TRBD2|TRBV6-1|15|few|TRBJ2-3
TGTGCCAGCAGTGAAGAGGACGGGGGGGTAGATACGCAGTATTTT
CASSEEDGGVDTQYF
>NA|TRBV2|14|once|TRBJ2-3
TGTGCCACCAAGCTCTTTCTCGCATCAGATACGCAGTATTTT
CATKLFLASDTQYF
>NA|TRBV5-5|13|NA|TRBJ1-1
TGTGCCAGCAGCCCCCCTGCCGGAAGTGAAGCTTTCTTT
CASSPPAGSEAFF
>TRBD2|TRBV7-9|19|NA|TRBJ2-7
TGTGCCAGCAAGAACTTCGGGACTAGCGGGGGACTCTACTCCTACGAGCAGTACTTC
CASKNFGTSGGLYSYEQYF
>TRBD1|TRBV6-1|14|NA|TRBJ2-7
TGTGCCAGCAGTGAAGAAGGGACAGGGAGCCGGCGGTACTTC
CASSEEGTGSRRYF
>TRBD2|TRBV18|17|NA|TRBJ2-2
TGTGCCAGCTCACCACCCGTAGCGGGGGCGAACACCGGGGAGCTGTTTTTT
CASSPPVAGANTGELFF
>NA|TRBV11-2|16|NA|TRBJ1-4
TGTGCCAGCAGCTTAGATCTTGACCCGGGGGGTGAAAAACTGTTTTTT
CASSLDLDPGGEKLFF
>NA|TRBV19|14|NA|TRBJ1-1
TGTGCCAGTAGTATAGACGGGGAGGTAACTGAAGCTTTCTTT
CASSIDGEVTEAFF
>TRBD1|TRBV5-4|15|NA|TRBJ1-1
TGTGCCAGCAGCTCAGTGACAGGGTTGAACACTGAAGCTTTCTTT
CASSSVTGLNTEAFF
>NA|TRBV29-1|14|NA|TRBJ1-3
TGCAGCGTTGTAGGGTCCGGCTCTGGAAACACCATATATTTT
CSVVGSGSGNTIYF
>NA|TRBV4-1|17|NA|TRBJ1-2
TGCGCCAGCCGAGATATATTCCGACAGTCCGCTAACTATGGCTACACCTTC
CASRDIFRQSANYGYTF
>NA|TRBV6-6|15|NA|TRBJ1-3
TGTGCCAGCAGTTATGGGGGTTCCGCTGGAAACACCATATATTTT
CASSYGGSAGNTIYF
>NA|TRBV20-1|11|NA|TRBJ1-2
TGCAGTGCCCCGGGCCTCTATGGCTACACCTTC
CSAPGLYGYTF
>NA|TRBV7-6|14|once|TRBJ2-5
TGTGCCAGCAGCTTAGCTTGGGACCCGGGGGCCCAGTACTTC
CASSLAWDPGAQYF
>NA|TRBV29-1|14|NA|TRBJ2-7
TGCAGCGTAGACCTTACAGGGTCCGGGCACGAGCAGTACTTC
CSVDLTGSGHEQYF
>TRBD1|TRBV7-9|14|NA|TRBJ1-4
TGTGCCAGCAGCTTGGGACAGGGAAATGAAAAACTGTTTTTT
CASSLGQGNEKLFF
>NA|TRBV10-3|14|NA|TRBJ1-4
TGTGCCATCGGGAGGACAGCCGGGGATGAAAAACTGTTTTTT
CAIGRTAGDEKLFF
>NA|TRBV27|15|NA|TRBJ2-4
TGTGCCAGCAGTTTCTCGTTCAGGGACCAAAACATTCAGTACTTC
CASSFSFRDQNIQYF
>NA|TRBV20-1|10|few|TRBJ1-1
TGCAGTGCCAACCTGGGGAAAGCTTTCTTT
CSANLGKAFF
>NA|TRBV5-6|14|hyperexpanded|TRBJ1-1
TGTGCCAGCAGCTTGGAATGGTCAGAACTAGAAGCTTTCTTT
CASSLEWSELEAFF
>NA|TRBV19|11|NA|TRBJ1-1
TGTGCCAGTAGTTGGGAGAGAAAAGCTTTCTTT
CASSWERKAFF
>TRBD2|TRBV4-2|15|NA|TRBJ2-3
TGTGCCAGCAGCCAAGATTTCAGCGGGGGGGGAACGCAGTATTTT
CASSQDFSGGGTQYF
>NA|TRBV7-9|14|NA|TRBJ1-1
TGTGCCAGCAGCTTAGGGACAGTGAACACTGAAGCTTTCTTT
CASSLGTVNTEAFF
>TRBD2|TRBV5-1|16|NA|TRBJ2-1
TGCGCCAGCAGCTTTGGCGGGAGGTTTTTCGGCAATGAGCAGTTCTTC
CASSFGGRFFGNEQFF
>NA|TRBV30|17|NA|TRBJ1-3
TGTGCCTGGAGTACCCGGGGCGACATCCGTTCTGGAAACACCATATATTTT
CAWSTRGDIRSGNTIYF
>TRBD2|TRBV4-2|15|NA|TRBJ2-2
TGTGCCAGCAGCCAAGTGGGTAGCGGGGCCGGGGAGCTGTTTTTT
CASSQVGSGAGELFF
>NA|TRBV2|15|NA|TRBJ1-1
TGTGCCAGCAGTTTAGGGGGTTACATGAACACTGAAGCTTTCTTT
CASSLGGYMNTEAFF
>NA|TRBV5-1|13|few|TRBJ1-5
TGCGCCAGCAGCTTGGTCAGCGGGCAGCCCCAGCATTTT
CASSLVSGQPQHF
>NA|TRBV6-1|16|NA|TRBJ1-5
TGTGCCAGCAGTGAAAAGAGGTCTATAAGCAATCAGCCCCAGCATTTT
CASSEKRSISNQPQHF
>NA|TRBV20-1|10|NA|TRBJ2-1
TGCAGTGCCCTTTTCAATGAGCAGTTCTTC
CSALFNEQFF
>TRBD1|TRBV27|15|NA|TRBJ2-7
TGTGCCAGCAGTTTAGCTGGACAGGGGGCTTACGAGCAGTACTTC
CASSLAGQGAYEQYF
>NA|TRBV30|14|NA|TRBJ2-7
TGTGCCTGGAGTAGTGGCGAAAGGCCCTACGAGCAGTACTTC
CAWSSGERPYEQYF
>NA|TRBV6-6|16|NA|TRBJ1-3
TGTGCCAGCAGGACCGGGAGACCAAGCTCTGGAAACACCATATATTTT
CASRTGRPSSGNTIYF
>NA|TRBV29-1|12|NA|TRBJ2-7
TGCAGTACCGGGACAGCGGGTTACGAGCAGTACTTC
CSTGTAGYEQYF
>TRBD2|TRBV13|16|NA|TRBJ2-3
TGTGCCAGCAGCTTCATCTTAGCGGGGGACACAGATACGCAGTATTTT
CASSFILAGDTDTQYF
>TRBD2|TRBV5-1|14|NA|TRBJ2-7
TGCGCCAGCGGTACCGGGACTAGCGGGACCGAGCAGTACTTC
CASGTGTSGTEQYF
>NA|TRBV6-5|14|NA|TRBJ2-1
TGTGCCAGCGGGAGCGGAGTATTAGGCAATGAGCAGTTCTTC
CASGSGVLGNEQFF
>NA|TRBV19|14|NA|TRBJ1-3
TGTGCCAGTAGAAGCCCGGGAACTGGAAACACCATATATTTT
CASRSPGTGNTIYF
>NA|TRBV7-6|16|NA|TRBJ2-3
TGTGCCAGCAGCTTAGGGGGTGGGGGGACGGCAGATACGCAGTATTTT
CASSLGGGGTADTQYF
>NA|TRBV10-1|12|NA|TRBJ2-4
TGCGCCAGTTGGCCGGGGATAGGCATTCAGTACTTC
CASWPGIGIQYF
>NA|TRBV5-4|14|NA|TRBJ2-5
TGTGCCAGCAGCCGGACGGTCATAGGGAAGACCCAGTACTTC
CASSRTVIGKTQYF
>TRBD1|TRBV5-1|13|NA|TRBJ2-5
TGCGCCAGCGGACAGGGGGCGCGGGAGACCCAGTACTTC
CASGQGARETQYF
>TRBD1|TRBV27|15|NA|TRBJ1-4
TGTGCCAGCAGTTTACGACAGGGGGCAAATGAAAAACTGTTTTTT
CASSLRQGANEKLFF
>TRBD2|TRBV5-1|16|NA|TRBJ2-1
TGCGCCAGCAGCCCGGGACTAGCGGGGCTCTACAATGAGCAGTTCTTC
CASSPGLAGLYNEQFF
>TRBD2|TRBV27|15|NA|TRBJ2-7
TGTGCCAGCAGTTCCCTAGCGGGGAACAAAGGCGAGCAGTACTTC
CASSSLAGNKGEQYF
>TRBD2|TRBV6-5|14|NA|TRBJ2-2
TGTGCCAGCATCAGCGGGAGCCGTTCCGGGGAGCTGTTTTTT
CASISGSRSGELFF
>TRBD1|TRBV13|12|NA|TRBJ2-1
TGTGCCAGCAGCGCGACAGGGGAGGAGCAGTTCTTC
CASSATGEEQFF
>NA|TRBV7-9|14|once|TRBJ1-2
TGTGCCAGCAGTTTACAGGGAGTCGCTCGTGGCTACACCTTC
CASSLQGVARGYTF
>NA|TRBV18|10|NA|TRBJ2-7
TGTGCCAGCCAAGTCGACGAGCAGTACTTC
CASQVDEQYF
>NA|TRBV7-2|15|NA|TRBJ2-5
TGTGCCAGCAGCCCATCCCGGGGACGTGAAGAGACCCAGTACTTC
CASSPSRGREETQYF
>NA|TRBV4-2|15|NA|TRBJ2-7
TGTGCCAGCAGCCAAGATGGGACGGATATACGAGGGCAGTACTTC
CASSQDGTDIRGQYF
>TRBD1|TRBV12-5|16|NA|TRBJ2-2
TGTGCTAGTGGTTTGGAGGACAGGGAGGTGACCGGGGAGCTGTTTTTT
CASGLEDREVTGELFF
>TRBD1|TRBV6-1|17|NA|TRBJ1-5
TGTGCCAGCAGTGAAGTTCGGAAGGGGGCCTTCAATCAGCCCCAGCATTTT
CASSEVRKGAFNQPQHF
>TRBD2|TRBV5-6|19|NA|TRBJ2-5
TGTGCCAGCAGCTTGCTCGGAACTAGCGGGAGGGGGAAGAGAGAGACCCAGTACTTC
CASSLLGTSGRGKRETQYF
>NA|TRBV30|12|NA|TRBJ2-7
TGTGCCTGGCAGACAGACTCCTACGAGCAGTACTTC
CAWQTDSYEQYF
>TRBD2|TRBV30|14|NA|TRBJ2-5
TGTGCCTGGAAGGCCCCCGGGGGAGGGGAGACCCAGTACTTC
CAWKAPGGGETQYF